Below are 23 T cell receptor beta chains sequenced from a single sample in a study of Graves' ophthalmopathy and Graves' hyperthyroidism listed by TCRdb under 2018. Sequencing instrument: Illumina HiSeq 2000. For repertoire sequencing, the TCR beta CDR3 regions were amplified from RNA transcripts. A first-round RT-PCR used HTBI primers with the Qiagen OneStep RT-PCR kit, followed by a second-round multiplex PCR, size selection and purification. Clones were called with MiXCR by TCRdb after fastp trimmed the public reads at Q25, and only in-frame beta chains were retained. Each record represents a unique CDR3 protein, reported with the most common genes and DNA among its rows. Here the sample has over a million distinct CDR3 sequences; approximately 35% occur a single time. 11% of the sample is held by the ten biggest clonotypes. The sample comprised peripheral blood or thyroid tissue (not recorded which). All receptors come from an adult man with Graves' hyperthyroidism.

CDR3 in DNA: TGTGCCAGCAGGCCCTCCGCGGACAGACAACCTCGAAACACCGGGGAGCTGTTTTTT. It specifies CASRPSADRQPRNTGELFF. The chain couples TRBV12-3 or TRBV12-4 to TRBJ2-2; weak D call: TRBD1 (6 bases). The V end lost 6 bases, the J end lost 2 bases, and 25 bases lay between the germline ends. CDR3 length: 19 amino acids.

The chain employs TRBV7-2 and TRBJ2-5; 7 bases align to TRBD1. The trim removed 6 bases at V and 1 base at J, leaving 8 bases unmatched. CDR1 and CDR2 from the germline V gene are SGHTA and FQGNSA. This CDR3 contains 15 residues. The CDR3 nucleotides are TGTGCCAGCAGTTTATACGGGACAGTCCAAGAGACCCAGTACTTC. Protein product: CASSLYGTVQETQYF.

The V call is TRBV25-1, the J call TRBJ2-7; 11 bases align to TRBD2. The CDR3 has 16 residues. The V and J ends lost 6 bases and 6 bases, in that order; junction bases with no gene match: 13. Germline lookup yields CDR1 MGHDK and CDR2 SYGVNS. CDR3 region: CASSLGSGTSGSEQYF. CDR3 sequence (DNA): TGTGCCAGCAGCTTGGGCTCCGGGACTAGCGGATCCGAGCAGTACTTC.

The rearrangement uses TRBV7-3 and TRBJ2-5; 10 bases fit TRBD2. Germline loops: CDR1 SGHTA, CDR2 FQGTGA. After removal of 5 bases from V and 3 bases from J, the junction contained 9 bases not matched to a gene. This CDR3 comprises 16 residues. The DNA for the CDR3 is TGTGCCAGCAGCGCCGCTAGCGGGAGCATAGAAGAGACCCAGTACTTC. It encodes CASSAASGSIEETQYF.

The rearrangement links TRBV11-2 to TRBJ2-2, with 8 nucleotides matching TRBD1. This CDR3 spans 13 amino acids. The germline CDR1 and CDR2 sequences are SGHAT and FQNNGV. J lost 7 bases, V lost 6 bases, and 4 bases had no gene match. As DNA, the CDR3 is TGTGCCAGCAGGTCAGGGGGCGGCGGGGAGCTGTTTTTT. Protein sequence: CASRSGGGGELFF. Full variable domain (rest looked up from reference TRBV11-2 and TRBJ2-2): EAGVAQSPRYKIIEKRQSVAFWCNPISGHATLYWYQQILGQGPKLLIQFQNNGVVDDSQLPKDRFSAERLKGVDSTLKIQPAKLEDSAVYLCASRSGGGGELFFGEGSRLTVL.

The chain couples TRBV7-6 to TRBJ1-2, with D unclear. Trimming took 3 bases from V and 4 from J, leaving 12 bases between them. The CDR3 is made up of 14 amino acids. CDR1 is SGHVS, CDR2 FNYEAQ, per germline. The CDR3: CASSFEQRLYGYTF. The CDR3 DNA sequence: TGTGCCAGCAGCTTCGAACAGCGTCTCTATGGCTACACCTTC.

This clonotype has a count of ten or more. The genes are TRBV6-1 and TRBJ1-6; a weak D match, TRBD1 (5 bases). Germline CDR1 and CDR2: MNHNS and SASEGT. V was trimmed by 6 bases and J by 3 bases, leaving 9 bases between them. The CDR3 covers 14 residues. In DNA form, the CDR3 reads TGTGCCAGCAGAGACGACAGCTATAATTCACCCCTCCACTTT. Its protein is CASRDDSYNSPLHF.

The J gene is TRBJ2-6, the V gene TRBV10-3; D is unclear. V lost 6 bases and J 9 bases, leaving 15 bases between the germline ends. Germline CDR1 and CDR2: ENHRY and SYGVKD. The CDR3 runs to 14 residues. The CDR3 DNA follows: TGTGCCATCAGCAAAGCTTGGTCTAGCAACGTCCTGACTTTC. As protein: CAISKAWSSNVLTF.

The V call is TRBV20-1, the J call TRBJ1-1; possibly TRBD1 for D (5 bases). The CDR3 totals 19 residues. V gave up 3 bases and J gave up 0 bases, with 26 bases separating them. Germline-derived CDR1 and CDR2 are DFQATT and SNEGSKA (reference sequence). In nucleotides, the CDR3 is TGCAGTGCTAGCGCATGGGACCCCGGGGTTCTTCTAATGAACACTGAAGCTTTCTTT. The encoded protein is CSASAWDPGVLLMNTEAFF.

This clonotype occurred many times. This chain uses TRBV19 with TRBJ1-5; possibly TRBD1 for D (6 bases). In germline, CDR1 is LNHDA, CDR2 SQIVND (reference sequence). Trimming pared 6 bases from V and 0 bases from J, leaving 12 bases between. This CDR3 spans 15 amino acids. CDR3 in DNA: TGTGCCAGTAGGACTACAGGGAATAGCAATCAGCCCCAGCATTTT. It specifies CASRTTGNSNQPQHF.

In its sample, this clonotype was seen a few times. This chain connects TRBV3-1 to TRBJ2-6; 7 nucleotides line up with TRBD2. V shed 5 bases and J 0 bases; nucleotides not matched to a gene: 7. CDR3 size: 17 residues. Germline V CDR1 and CDR2: LGHDT, YNNKEL (reference sequence). CDR3 amino acids: CASSFSGLTSGANVLTF. The CDR3, as DNA: TGTGCCAGCAGCTTTAGCGGGTTGACCTCTGGGGCCAACGTCCTGACTTTC.

This clonotype was recorded a few times. Since no conserved phenylalanine or tryptophan closes the CDR3, a read error is the likely cause. The chain carries TRBV5-4 and TRBJ2-5; TRBD1 aligns across 12 bases. This CDR3 spans 17 amino acids. In germline, CDR1 is SGHNT, CDR2 YYREEE (reference sequence). Losses at the gene ends were 4 bases for V and 5 bases for J; bases not matched to a gene: 12. CDR3 bases: TGTGCCAGCAGCCCACTCCCGGGACAGGGGGCATCTGAGACCCAGTACCTC. The encoded protein is CASSPLPGQGASETQYL.

The J gene is TRBJ2-5, the V gene TRBV6-5, with unresolved D. The CDR3 contains 13 residues. V was trimmed by 2 bases and J by 1 base, leaving 5 bases between them. Germline V gene sequence: CDR1 MNHEY, CDR2 SVGAGI. The CDR3 DNA sequence: TGTGCCAGCAGTTACGTGGCCCAAGAGACCCAGTACTTC. It translates to CASSYVAQETQYF.

This clonotype was counted ten times or more. V gene TRBV5-5 combines with J gene TRBJ2-6; TRBD1 matches at 10 bases. CDR3 size: 16 residues. The V gene's germline CDR1 is SGHKS and CDR2 YYEKEE (reference sequence). V lost 5 bases and J lost 3; bases outside the gene matches: 5. CDR3 sequence: CASSPTGGYGANVLTF. Written as DNA, the CDR3 is TGTGCCAGCAGTCCGACAGGGGGCTATGGGGCCAACGTCCTGACTTTC.

In this sample, this clonotype turned up many times. CDR3 in DNA: TGCAGCGTTGTCGGGGGGACAGCCTATGGCTACACCTTC. This gives the protein CSVVGGTAYGYTF. J is TRBJ1-2 and V is TRBV29-1; TRBD1 aligns across 7 bases. This CDR3 comprises 13 residues. V shed 4 bases, J shed 4 bases, and the junction held 6 bases outside the gene matches. The germline CDR1 and CDR2 sequences are SQVTM and ANQGSEA. The full variable domain, completed using reference TRBV29-1 and TRBJ1-2, is SAVISQKPSRDICQRGTSLTIQCQVDSQVTMMFWYRQQPGQSLTLIATANQGSEATYESGFVIDKFPISRPNLTFSTLTVSNMSPEDSSIYLCSVVGGTAYGYTFGSGTRLTVV.

Here the CDR3 DNA reads TGTGCCAGCAGTCCAGGGACAGCGATTCCCAGCAATCAGCCCCAGCATTTT. It codes for CASSPGTAIPSNQPQHF. The J gene is TRBJ1-5, the V gene TRBV12-3 or TRBV12-4; 7 positions agree with TRBD1. The V and J ends lost 5 bases and 1 base, in that order; junction bases with no gene match: 11. This CDR3 comprises 17 residues.

This sequence joins TRBV7-9 and TRBJ2-2, with D possibly matching TRBD1 (5 bases). CDR3 size: 16 residues. The V gene's germline CDR1 is SEHNR and CDR2 FQNEAQ (reference sequence). V shed 3 bases and J shed 4 bases, with 15 bases lying between them. The CDR3 DNA sequence: TGTGCCAGCAGCTTCTGGACATCCATAGCCACCGGGGAGCTGTTTTTT. Residues: CASSFWTSIATGELFF.

V is TRBV5-1 and J is TRBJ1-1; 10 bases are shared with TRBD1. CDR3 length: 16 amino acids. After removal of 0 bases from V and 3 bases from J, the junction contained 5 bases not matched to a gene. Germline values: CDR1 SGHRS, CDR2 YFSETQ. CDR3 DNA: TGCGCCAGCAGCTTGGTAGACGGGACAGGGGACACTGAAGCTTTCTTT. Amino acids: CASSLVDGTGDTEAFF.

This clonotype was seen repeatedly, ten times or more. This chain connects TRBV19 to TRBJ2-7; TRBD1 matches at 8 bases. This CDR3 spans 16 amino acids. Germline lookup yields CDR1 LNHDA and CDR2 SQIVND (reference sequence). With 3 bases clipped from V and 5 bases from J, the junction kept 12 bases outside the gene matches. CDR3 in DNA: TGTGCCAGTAGTATCGCACAGGGACAGGCATCGGACGAGCAGTACTTC. Translated, it gives CASSIAQGQASDEQYF.

This clonotype has only a few counts. The CDR3, as DNA: TGTGCCAGCAGTTATGGATTCTCAACTAATGAAAAACTGTTTTTT. Its protein product is CASSYGFSTNEKLFF. This sequence joins TRBV6-5 and TRBJ1-4; D unresolved. The CDR3 extends over 15 amino acids. Germline-derived CDR1 and CDR2 are MNHEY and SVGAGI. Trimming cost V 3 bases and J 0 bases, with 8 bases left between them.

In its sample, this clonotype was seen a few times. The genes are TRBV15 and TRBJ1-5; possibly TRBD1 for D (6 bases). This CDR3 comprises 15 residues. Between the trimmed V and J ends, which lost 0 bases and 3 bases, there was a span of 9 bases. Germline loops: CDR1 LNHNV, CDR2 YYDKDF (reference sequence). CDR3 residues: CATSRDRQDNQPQHF. The CDR3, as DNA: TGTGCCACCAGCAGAGATAGACAGGACAATCAGCCCCAGCATTTT.

The chain recombines TRBV15 with TRBJ2-7; D is ambiguous. V lost 1 base and J lost 2, with 12 bases in between. Germline V gene data show CDR1 as LNHNV and CDR2 as YYDKDF (reference sequence). This CDR3 comprises 15 residues. The CDR3 spells CATSRGTLVAYEQYF. The CDR3 bases are TGTGCCACCAGCAGAGGAACCCTAGTAGCCTACGAGCAGTACTTC.

CDR3 sequence (DNA): TGTGCCAGCAGGGGGACTAGCGGGTTCACCGGGGAGCTGTTTTTT. Protein: CASRGTSGFTGELFF. This chain connects TRBV6-5 to TRBJ2-2; TRBD2 aligns across 12 bases. Germline-derived CDR1 and CDR2 are MNHEY and SVGAGI. After removal of 6 bases from V and 4 bases from J, the junction contained 3 bases not matched to a gene. This CDR3 region has 15 residues.